These T cell receptor beta chains were read from a single sample in a study of metastatic and nonmetastatic thyroid tumors. TCRdb redid the clone calls on the PCR reads using MiXCR. The sample consists of fewer than 25,000 clones, 18% of them appearing once. Sequencing was performed on adjacent normal tissue. The receptors derive from a male donor with papillary thyroid cancer or a benign thyroid nodule (not recorded which). Some clones in this sample may be carry-over from other donors' samples. The CDR3 runs from the conserved cysteine through the conserved F or W. The D gene is left open where the match is weak. Size values are once, few and many counts, or a class for expanded clones, and some rows have none.

CDR3 DNA: TGTGCCAGCAGTTGGGGGAGCGAGACCCAGTACTTC; CDR3 protein: CASSWGSETQYF; D gene: NA; J gene: TRBJ2-5; V gene: TRBV28; clone size: many
CDR3 DNA: TGTGCCAGCAGACAAGGGGGTTATGGCTACACCTTC; CDR3 protein: CASRQGGYGYTF; D gene: NA; J gene: TRBJ1-2; V gene: TRBV7-3; clone size: NA
CDR3 DNA: TGCAGTGCTAGAGGCACAGGACTAGCGGGGGGGCGGGAGACCCAGTACTTC; CDR3 protein: CSARGTGLAGGRETQYF; D gene: TRBD2; J gene: TRBJ2-5; V gene: TRBV20-1; clone size: many
CDR3 DNA: TGTGCCAGCAGCGGGGGACTAGCGGGAGGGATCACAGATACGCAGTATTTT; CDR3 protein: CASSGGLAGGITDTQYF; D gene: TRBD2; J gene: TRBJ2-3; V gene: TRBV2; clone size: many
CDR3 DNA: TGTGCCAGCAGCTTAGGGGTCAGTCCGGAGACCCAGTACTTC; CDR3 protein: CASSLGVSPETQYF; D gene: NA; J gene: TRBJ2-5; V gene: TRBV7-6; clone size: many
CDR3 DNA: TGTGCCACCAGCAGCCTTGGGACTAGACGAGAGAGAGATACGCAGTATTTT; CDR3 protein: CATSSLGTRRERDTQYF; D gene: TRBD2; J gene: TRBJ2-3; V gene: TRBV15; clone size: many
CDR3 DNA: TGTGCCAGCACCCCCTTCCCAATGTTCTATGGCTACACCTTC; CDR3 protein: CASTPFPMFYGYTF; D gene: NA; J gene: TRBJ1-2; V gene: TRBV5-6; clone size: many
CDR3 DNA: TGTGCCACGGGAGACGTGGTGCCCCAGCATTTT; CDR3 protein: CATGDVVPQHF; D gene: NA; J gene: TRBJ1-5; V gene: TRBV6-2/TRBV6-3; clone size: medium-sized
CDR3 DNA: TGTGCCAGCAGTTTATATCAGCGGGAGTTTCAGTTCTTC; CDR3 protein: CASSLYQREFQFF; D gene: TRBD2; J gene: TRBJ2-1; V gene: TRBV12-3/TRBV12-4; clone size: NA
CDR3 DNA: TGTGCCAGCAGAACCGGGACAGCCTACAATGAGCAGTTCTTC; CDR3 protein: CASRTGTAYNEQFF; D gene: TRBD1; J gene: TRBJ2-1; V gene: TRBV6-1; clone size: medium-sized
CDR3 DNA: TGTGCCTGGAACGGAGGGAGGGTTGGAAAGACCATATTTTTT; CDR3 protein: CAWNGGRVGKTIFF; D gene: NA; J gene: TRBJ1-3; V gene: TRBV30; clone size: NA
CDR3 DNA: TGTGCTAGCAGCTTAGGGACTAGCGGGAGGATAGAGACCCAGTACTTC; CDR3 protein: CASSLGTSGRIETQYF; D gene: TRBD2; J gene: TRBJ2-5; V gene: TRBV7-7; clone size: NA
CDR3 DNA: TGCGCCAGCAGCAAGGGGACAACAAATGAGCAGTTCTTC; CDR3 protein: CASSKGTTNEQFF; D gene: NA; J gene: TRBJ2-1; V gene: TRBV5-1; clone size: NA
CDR3 DNA: TGTGCCACCAGCAGAGGGACGGACTATGGCTACACCTTC; CDR3 protein: CATSRGTDYGYTF; D gene: NA; J gene: TRBJ1-2; V gene: TRBV15; clone size: many
CDR3 DNA: TGTGCCAGCAGCTTAGGACAGAACCCCTACGAGCAGTACTTC; CDR3 protein: CASSLGQNPYEQYF; D gene: NA; J gene: TRBJ2-7; V gene: TRBV13; clone size: many
CDR3 DNA: TGTGCCAGCACGGACACTCCTAATCAGCTCCAGCATTTT; CDR3 protein: CASTDTPNQLQHF; D gene: NA; J gene: TRBJ1-5; V gene: TRBV6-1; clone size: few
CDR3 DNA: TGTGCCAGCAGCGTAGCGGACTCCAATGAAAAACTGTTTTTT; CDR3 protein: CASSVADSNEKLFF; D gene: NA; J gene: TRBJ1-4; V gene: TRBV9; clone size: many